The TCR beta chain under discussion was sequenced for a study of regulatory T cells in long-lasting Graves disease. Time point in this sample: newly diagnosed GD, antithyroid drugs for less than 3 months. Scientists built the TCR library using RNA that was extracted from PBMCs. Roughly 9.2 milliliters of peripheral blood were drawn into EDTA tubes. CDR1 is LNHDA and CDR2 is SQIVND in the germline V gene (reference sequence). V lost 6 bases and J lost 0; bases outside the gene matches: 4. This CDR3 has 15 residues. Building the TCR beta libraries relied on iRepertoire HTBI primers, and CDR3 regions underwent Arm-PCR. TCRdb re-called the multiplex PCR reads with MiXCR, one entry per CDR3 protein. The sample has approximately 400,000 distinct CDR3 sequences; 15% are singletons. The sample was also linked to a second study, of T cells in Graves' hyperthyroidism and ophthalmopathy. From that report: First-round RT-PCR with HTBI primers amplified the TCR CDR3 region. Ophthalmopathy was identified by the model a median around 5.9 months ahead of onset.

The sequence came from a woman between 25 and 40 years old with Graves disease. The rearrangement uses TRBV19 and TRBJ2-3, with 9 positions matching TRBD1. This material consisted of peripheral blood mononuclear cells (PBMCs), taken at new diagnosis, from a patient treated with antithyroid drugs. CDR3 protein: CASRGQGFSTDTQYF. CDR3 nucleotides: TGTGCCAGTAGGGGACAGGGTTTTAGCACAGATACGCAGTATTTT. The full variable domain, rest sourced from reference TRBV19 and TRBJ2-3, is DGGITQSPKYLFRKEGQNVTLSCEQNLNHDAMYWYRQDPGQGLRLIYYSQIVNDFQKGDIAEGYSVSREKKESFPLTVTSAQKNPTAFYLCASRGQGFSTDTQYFGPGTRLTVL.